The 17 T cell receptor beta chains in this list originate from one sample, sequenced in a study of T-cell reconstitution after alpha-beta-depleted transplantation in children. Unique molecular identifiers tagged the TCRbeta library. Using its own MiXCR run on the PCR reads, TCRdb lists one record per CDR3 protein. The table records 500,000 or so distinct CDR3 sequences, approximately 30% of them present only once. Sequenced material: PBMCs from the stem cell graft donor, taken from the stem cell graft. The receptors were gathered from a human donor who donated a stem cell graft to a child with aplastic anemia.

CDR3 DNA sequence: TGTGCCACCAGAACCGCTTCCGTAGGGGGGCGGTACGAGCAGTACTTC. The encoded protein is CATRTASVGGRYEQYF. This chain joins TRBV15 and TRBJ2-7, with D perhaps matching TRBD1 or TRBD2 (6 bases each). Germline loops: CDR1 LNHNV, CDR2 YYDKDF (reference sequence). Trimming removed 6 bases at V and 4 bases at J, with 22 bases between. This CDR3 has 16 amino acids.

The rearrangement links TRBV7-2 to TRBJ2-2; D may be TRBD1 (5 bases). The CDR3 runs 15 residues. With 8 bases removed from V and 2 bases from J, the gap between germline ends came to 15 bases. CDR1 and CDR2 (germline): SGHTA, FQGNSA. The CDR3 bases are TGTGCCAGCGGAGACGGCGGACAAAACACCGGGGAGCTGTTTTTT. It codes for CASGDGGQNTGELFF. Using reference TRBV7-2 and TRBJ2-2 for the parts outside the CDR3, the full variable domain is GAGVSQSPSNKVTEKGKDVELRCDPISGHTALYWYRQSLGQGLEFLIYFQGNSAPDKSGLPSDRFSAERTGGSVSTLTIQRTQQEDSAVYLCASGDGGQNTGELFFGEGSRLTVL.

This clonotype was seen just once. CDR3 in amino acids: CASRSNQGSGYTF. CDR3 DNA sequence: TGTGCCAGCAGATCCAATCAGGGGTCTGGCTACACCTTC. This rearrangement joins TRBV12-3 or TRBV12-4 to TRBJ1-2, with D possibly matching TRBD1 (6 bases). The CDR3 is made up of 13 amino acids. V lost 6 bases and J 7 bases, leaving 15 bases between the germline ends.

This clonotype was counted once. For the CDR3, the DNA is TGTGCCTGGAGGGTTTCCGGGACGGTGGTACTGGACACTGAAGCTTTCTTT. It is translated as CAWRVSGTVVLDTEAFF. The chain carries TRBV30 and TRBJ1-1; maybe TRBD1 (5 bases). This CDR3 is 17 amino acids long. The V end was cut by 3 bases, the J end by 3 bases, with 23 bases between. Per germline, CDR1 GTSNPN and CDR2 SVGIG (reference sequence).

J is TRBJ2-1 and V is TRBV18; 9 positions match TRBD2. V lost 3 bases to trimming and J lost 8 bases; unmatched junction nucleotides: 8. CDR1 is KGHSH, CDR2 LQKENI, per germline. This CDR3 spans 15 amino acids. The DNA of the CDR3 is TGTGCCAGCTCACCCCTTAGCGGGAGTTGGTATGAGCAGTTCTTC. It codes for CASSPLSGSWYEQFF.

This clonotype showed up just a few times. The chain uses TRBV7-2 and TRBJ1-1; unclear D gene. Per germline, CDR1 SGHTA and CDR2 FQGNSA. Trimming shortened V by 2 bases and J by 4 bases, and 11 bases separated the two germline ends. This CDR3 has 14 residues. CDR3 sequence (DNA): TGTGCCAGCAGCTTATACCAGGCATCCACTGAAGCTTTCTTT. Translated: CASSLYQASTEAFF. Full variable domain (missing parts from reference TRBV7-2 and TRBJ1-1): GAGVSQSPSNKVTEKGKDVELRCDPISGHTALYWYRQSLGQGLEFLIYFQGNSAPDKSGLPSDRFSAERTGGSVSTLTIQRTQQEDSAVYLCASSLYQASTEAFFGQGTRLTVV.

The rearrangement uses TRBV20-1 and TRBJ2-2; tentatively, D is TRBD1 (6 bases). The CDR3 is 13 amino acids. V dropped 3 bases and J dropped 4 bases, with 9 bases sitting between them. CDR1 and CDR2 (germline): DFQATT, SNEGSKA (reference sequence). The CDR3 reads CSASGTRTGELFF. The CDR3 bases are TGCAGTGCTAGCGGGACACGCACCGGGGAGCTGTTTTTT.

DNA of the CDR3: TGCAGTGCTAAAGCGGGGGACAACTACGAGCAGTACGTC. This sequence encodes CSAKAGDNYEQYV. This chain links TRBV20-1 with TRBJ2-7; 8 positions agree with TRBD2. V was clipped by 4 bases and J by 3 bases; unmatched bases: 5. Germline lookup yields CDR1 DFQATT and CDR2 SNEGSKA (reference sequence). The CDR3 totals 13 residues.

This chain uses TRBV29-1 with TRBJ1-1; tentatively, D is TRBD1 (6 bases). CDR1 and CDR2 from the germline V gene are SQVTM and ANQGSEA. V was clipped by 1 base and J by 1 base, with 16 bases between them. CDR3 length: 16 residues. The CDR3 here is CSVEGWAEGGNTEAFF. The DNA for the CDR3 is TGCAGCGTTGAAGGATGGGCAGAGGGGGGGAACACTGAAGCTTTCTTT.

This clonotype has only a few counts. The chain couples TRBV6-2 or TRBV6-3 to TRBJ2-5, with a weak D call TRBD2 (6 bases). V was shortened by 4 bases and J by 4 bases, with 16 bases between the two germline ends. Germline-derived CDR1 and CDR2 are MNHEY and SVGEGT. The CDR3 spans 15 residues. CDR3 region: CASSFERRRGETQYF. CDR3 DNA: TGTGCCAGCAGTTTTGAACGTCGGAGGGGAGAGACCCAGTACTTC.

The chain links TRBV4-2 to TRBJ1-6; D is uncertain. The CDR3 totals 18 residues. V gave up 0 bases and J gave up 6 bases, with 18 bases separating them. Germline V CDR1 and CDR2: LGHNA, YNFKEQ. The DNA for the CDR3 is TGTGCCAGCAGCCAAGAAGGAGGGAAGCTGGGTCTTAATTCACCCCTCCACTTT. Amino acids: CASSQEGGKLGLNSPLHF.

This sequence joins TRBV7-2 and TRBJ2-1; 10 positions agree with TRBD1. The germline V gene encodes CDR1 SGHTA and CDR2 FQGNSA. This CDR3 contains 16 residues. V lost 4 bases, J lost 6 bases, and 9 bases stayed unmatched. CDR3 sequence: CASSSSRQGASNEQFF. As DNA, the CDR3 is TGTGCCAGCAGCTCCTCGCGACAGGGGGCTTCCAATGAGCAGTTCTTC.

This clonotype was recorded a few times. The CDR3 bases are TGTGCCAGCTCACCGCAGACAGGGGGCGGCGAAGCTTTCTTT. It specifies CASSPQTGGGEAFF. The V gene is TRBV18, the J gene TRBJ1-1, with 10 bases matching TRBD1. Per the germline V gene, CDR1 is KGHSH and CDR2 is LQKENI. The CDR3 is 14 residues long. Losses at the gene ends were 3 bases for V and 8 bases for J; bases not matched to a gene: 6.

This chain links TRBV6-2 or TRBV6-3 with TRBJ2-7; D might be TRBD2 (6 bases). V lost 4 bases to trimming and J lost 0 bases, with 7 bases between them. Germline assignment: CDR1 MNHEY and CDR2 SVGEGT. The CDR3 extends over 13 amino acids. The CDR3 region has the DNA TGTGCCAGCAGTTCGGACTACTCCTACGAGCAGTACTTC. Amino acid sequence: CASSSDYSYEQYF.

The chain links TRBV7-2 to TRBJ2-5; TRBD2 matches at 8 bases. The germline V gene encodes CDR1 SGHTA and CDR2 FQGNSA. The trim removed 6 bases at V and 10 bases at J, leaving 13 bases unmatched. The CDR3 is 14 residues long. CDR3 coding DNA: TGTGCCAGCAGACTAGCGGTCGGTGGTCGTTTCCAGTACTTC. Protein: CASRLAVGGRFQYF.

This clonotype occurred a few times. The rearrangement links TRBV20-1 to TRBJ2-3, with TRBD1 matching over 8 bases. The CDR3 is 13 residues long. Germline-derived CDR1 and CDR2 are DFQATT and SNEGSKA (reference sequence). Unmatched junction bases numbered 3, after V lost 4 bases and J lost 3 bases. This chain's CDR3 is CSATGGRTDTQYF. In DNA form, the CDR3 reads TGCAGTGCTACAGGGGGCAGGACAGATACGCAGTATTTT.

The chain links TRBV7-2 to TRBJ2-3, with D perhaps matching TRBD1 (5 bases). Germline V CDR1 and CDR2: SGHTA, FQGNSA. V lost 2 bases to trimming and J lost 1 base, with 13 bases between them. This CDR3 spans 16 amino acids. CDR3 residues: CASSLPSGQGTDTQYF. CDR3 nucleotides: TGTGCCAGCAGCTTACCCTCAGGGCAGGGCACAGATACGCAGTATTTT.